This is a list of T cell receptor beta chains from one sample in a study of monozygotic twins with inflammatory bowel disease. TCRdb reprocessed the 5' RACE reads, keeping one entry per CDR3 protein, no DNA. The table for this sample gives roughly 140,000 distinct CDR3 sequences. Input material: blood. Receptor source: a human donor with ulcerative colitis or Crohn's disease, or a healthy co-twin of an affected twin (not recorded which). Both conserved end residues are part of each CDR3.

TRBV7-9	TRBJ2-6	CACPRQGVSGANVLTF
TRBV7-9	TRBJ1-5	CASSLSGNNQPQHF
TRBV5-1	TRBJ2-3	CASSLGGADADTQYF
TRBV24-1	TRBJ2-4	CATSGTEGAKNIQYF
TRBV9	TRBJ2-4	CASSVAAAGGQQNIQYF
TRBV5-1	TRBJ2-1	CASSLVGSSMYNEQFF
TRBV24-1	TRBJ2-2	CATSDLPTANTGELFF
TRBV20-1	TRBJ2-3	CSASPPGEYTDTQYF
TRBV4-3	TRBJ1-1	CASSQEGGQTNTEAFF
TRBV12-3/TRBV12-4	TRBJ2-1	CASRGAGNEQFF
TRBV24-1	TRBJ1-5	CATSDLGQPQHF
TRBV9	TRBJ2-4	CASSVGSGGRKNMQYF
TRBV7-9	TRBJ1-1	CASTRDSTEAFF
TRBV6-5	TRBJ2-7	CASSYAPSGGASKEQYF
TRBV5-1	TRBJ1-1	CASSPSTRTEAFF
TRBV2	TRBJ2-1	CARGRWHEQFF
TRBV27	TRBJ1-2	CASGYDMSGYTF
TRBV28	TRBJ1-5	CASRTGVPWAQHF
TRBV6-6	TRBJ1-4	CASSLIADEKLFF
TRBV9	TRBJ2-7	CASSVDPQGYEQYF
TRBV5-1	TRBJ1-2	CASSLGPGTGNGYTF
TRBV11-3	TRBJ1-1	CASSLEGSSTEAFF
TRBV5-1	TRBJ2-1	CASTYRGGSYNEQFF
TRBV6-2/TRBV6-3	TRBJ2-5	CASSYDRAGGLLQTQYF
TRBV7-8	TRBJ1-1	CASSLGQGTGNTEAFF
TRBV27	TRBJ1-5	CASSFHGQGGGQPQHF
TRBV10-3	TRBJ1-1	CAIRRHANTEAFF
TRBV6-5	TRBJ1-5	CASSYRGLKGQGNSQPQHF
TRBV20-1	TRBJ2-7	CSARDADRAVGFYEQYF
TRBV6-5	TRBJ1-5	CASGREARQPQHF
TRBV5-1	TRBJ2-7	CASSTRTGRLYEQYF